These 3 T cell receptor beta chains were all obtained from the same sample, sequenced in a study of regulatory T cells in long-lasting Graves disease (dated by TCRdb to 2020 to 2022). Libraries were made using multiplex PCR. The data were produced on an Illumina HiSeq 4000. To build TCR beta libraries, CDR3 regions were amplified by Arm-PCR using iRepertoire HTBI primers. TCRdb trimmed public reads at Q25 via fastp, called clones via MiXCR and kept in-frame beta chains. Rows with one shared CDR3 protein collapse into an entry with the most common genes and DNA. The sample table shows 390,000 or so distinct CDR3 sequences, and 23% are seen once. The ten largest clonotypes hold about 27% of the sample. The time point label on this specimen signifies: persistent/refractory GD, antithyroid drugs over 5 years with positive TRAb. RNA was extracted from PBMCs in TRIzol for both TCR sequencing and RNA sequencing.

Specimen: peripheral blood mononuclear cells (PBMCs), collected when the disease was refractory, from a patient treated with antithyroid drugs. These receptors were obtained from a middle-aged woman with Graves disease. Donor details come from another sample of the same person, matched by shared clones.

The sample holds many counts of this clonotype. The genes are TRBV28 and TRBJ2-2; 8 bases are a match to TRBD1. J lost 4 bases, V lost 2 bases, and 12 bases had no gene match. CDR1 is MDHEN, CDR2 SYDVKM, per germline. The CDR3 loop spans 18 amino acids. This CDR3 reads CASSLTHWTGRGTGELFF. CDR3 bases: TGTGCCAGCAGTTTAACCCATTGGACAGGGCGGGGCACCGGGGAGCTGTTTTTT.

The chain combines TRBV24-1 with TRBJ1-1; D may be TRBD1 (5 bases). The CDR3 spans 13 residues. The V gene lost 4 bases and the J gene lost 7 bases, with 12 bases spanning the gap. Germline V CDR1 and CDR2: KGHDR, SFDVKD. The CDR3 reads CATSDPTGFEAFF. The CDR3 DNA sequence: TGTGCCACCAGTGACCCTACAGGTTTTGAAGCTTTCTTT.

This clonotype turned up a few times. V usage is TRBV29-1 and J usage is TRBJ2-2; 9 bases map to TRBD1. The V gene end was trimmed by 6 bases and the J gene end by 7 bases; junction bases not matched to a gene: 9. Germline lookup yields CDR1 SQVTM and CDR2 ANQGSEA. There are 14 residues in the CDR3. CDR3 residues: CSVVDRGTGGELFF. CDR3 sequence (DNA): TGCAGCGTGGTGGACAGGGGAACAGGCGGGGAGCTGTTTTTT.